This T cell receptor beta chain was found in a study of T cell responses to AZD1222 COVID-19 vaccine. Broader study findings: With dominance at 160-218 and 743-854, vaccine-associated CD4 TCRs spanned spike.

The repertoire was sequenced with immunoSEQ multiplex PCR; TCRdb's copy has only in-frame clones and lacks some. This table has some 120,000 clones, 88% appearing once. Details on this clone: Its target is not known. A read error may produce the germline difference seen at one junction end.

The CDR3 sequence is 13 residues long. This TCR was recovered from an adult in good health. Sequencing was performed on peripheral blood, taken on day 0 of AZD1222 vaccination. This chain links TRBV12-3 or TRBV12-4 with TRBJ1-1; D is ambiguous. DNA of the CDR3: TGTGCCAGCAGTTTGAATTCGAACACTGAGGCTTTCTTT. Translating gives CASSLNSNTEAFF.